This entry lists 17 T cell receptor beta chains sequenced from one sample in a study of beta chain features in type 1 diabetes. The isolated RNA, all of it, was reverse transcribed, so expressed TCRB transcripts were what got sequenced. Using immunoSEQ multiplex PCR, the repertoire was profiled, and TCRdb retains in-frame clones only, with some absent. The sample gives 130,000 to 150,000 clones, roughly 53% of which show up once; under 0.45% is in the top ten. The source material was Tregs from blood. These receptors were obtained from a man in his late teens or twenties in good health.

The chain recombines TRBV10-3 with TRBJ2-7; TRBD1 might be the D (5 bases). Per the germline V gene, CDR1 is ENHRY and CDR2 is SYGVKD. V lost 0 bases and J 2 bases, leaving 11 bases between the germline ends. The CDR3 covers 15 residues. The CDR3 nucleotides read TGTGCCATCAGTGAGTCGACCCGACAGCCCTACGAGCAGTACTTC. Its protein is CAISESTRQPYEQYF.

The rearrangement links TRBV9 to TRBJ2-1; 7 bases line up with TRBD2. V lost 4 bases and J lost 5; bases outside the gene matches: 6. The CDR3 extends over 14 amino acids. Per the germline V gene, CDR1 is SGDLS and CDR2 is YYNGEE. Here the CDR3 reads CASSPRDYHNEQFF. CDR3 bases: TGTGCCAGCAGCCCGAGGGACTACCACAATGAGCAGTTCTTC.

In its sample, this clone was seen a few times. The genes are TRBV7-2 and TRBJ1-4; D is perhaps TRBD1 (6 bases). Germline CDR1 is SGHTA and CDR2 is FQGNSA. V was pared by 5 bases and J by 3 bases, with 13 bases between. This CDR3 region has 15 residues. CDR3 sequence: CASSQSGVANEKLFF. CDR3 coding DNA: TGTGCCAGCAGCCAATCAGGGGTTGCTAATGAAAAACTGTTTTTT.

In its sample, this clone was seen once. The chain employs TRBV23-1 and TRBJ2-7; perhaps TRBD2 as D (5 bases). TRBV23-1 is treated as an ORF (open reading frame) with a function not yet certain. The CDR3 extends over 18 amino acids. The V end lost 1 base, the J end lost 0 bases, and 19 bases lay between the germline ends. CDR3 protein: CASSQFRNASDYSYEQYF. The CDR3 DNA sequence: TGCGCCAGCAGTCAATTTAGGAATGCGTCTGACTACTCCTACGAGCAGTACTTC.

This clone was counted between two and nine times. The chain joins TRBV28 to TRBJ2-3; tentative D call: TRBD1 (5 bases). Trimming took off 5 bases at V and 2 bases at J, with 8 bases between the two ends. Looked up from germline, CDR1 is MDHEN and CDR2 is SYDVKM. The CDR3 totals 13 residues. CDR3: CASSRQSTDTQYF. In DNA, the CDR3 is TGTGCCAGCAGTCGACAGTCCACAGATACGCAGTATTTT.

The chain has TRBV10-3 and TRBJ2-5, with 7 bases lining up with TRBD1. The germline CDR1 and CDR2 sequences are ENHRY and SYGVKD. This CDR3 region has 14 residues. The J segment lost 5 bases and the V segment lost 6 bases, leaving 9 bases of the junction unmatched. CDR3 DNA sequence: TGTGCCATCAGAGGGACAGTGGCCGGTGAGACCCAGTACTTC. Translation gives CAIRGTVAGETQYF.

V is TRBV10-3 and J is TRBJ2-5, with a tentative D call TRBD1 (5 bases). The J call may be wrong; the DNA end is better matched by TRBJ2-7. There are 15 residues in the CDR3. Germline V gives CDR1 ENHRY, CDR2 SYGVKD. CDR3 bases: TGTGCCATCAGTGGAGACAGATCCAGACAACACGAGCAGTACTTC. Encoded protein: CAISGDRSRQHEQYF.

This clone showed up many times. The J gene is TRBJ2-4, the V gene TRBV19; the D is unclear. Germline CDR1 reads LNHDA; CDR2 reads SQIVND (reference sequence). The CDR3 covers 12 residues. Trimming removed 6 bases at V and 6 bases at J, with 9 bases between. The CDR3 bases are TGTGCCAGTAGCTATTCGAGAAACATTCAGTACTTC. This encodes CASSYSRNIQYF.

In this sample, this clone turned up a few times. The V call is TRBV7-3, the J call TRBJ1-2; the match to TRBD1 covers 9 bases. V trimming: 2 bases; J trimming: 8 bases; junction bases outside the gene matches: 3. The CDR3 is made up of 13 amino acids. From germline, CDR1 is SGHTA and CDR2 FQGTGA. The CDR3 protein is CASSLDRGSGYTF. The CDR3 region has the DNA TGTGCCAGCAGCTTAGACAGGGGGTCCGGCTACACCTTC.

In its sample, this clone was seen a few times. The chain employs TRBV28 and TRBJ1-1; possible D gene TRBD1, 5 bases. Germline V lookup: CDR1 MDHEN, CDR2 SYDVKM. This CDR3 is built from 13 residues. Trimming cost V 2 bases and J 4 bases, with 8 bases left between them. The CDR3 DNA follows: TGTGCCAGCAGTTTAACAGGATTCACTGAAGCTTTCTTT. Translating gives CASSLTGFTEAFF.

J is TRBJ1-3 and V is TRBV6-5, with no clear D. CDR1 MNHEY and CDR2 SVGAGI come from the germline V gene. The CDR3 totals 14 residues. V lost 7 bases and J 0 bases, leaving 10 bases between the germline ends. CDR3 DNA sequence: TGTGCCAGCACCGGGTCCCTCTCTGGAAACACCATATATTTT. The encoded protein is CASTGSLSGNTIYF.

The chain has TRBV15 and TRBJ2-7; TRBD1 is a possible D gene (6 bases). The CDR3 covers 15 residues. Germline V gene lookup returns CDR1 LNHNV and CDR2 YYDKDF (reference sequence). With 1 base removed from V and 1 base from J, the gap between germline ends came to 11 bases. For the CDR3, the DNA is TGTGCCACCAGCAGAGTGGGGACACTTTCCTACGAGCAGTACTTC. This sequence encodes CATSRVGTLSYEQYF.

This clone was seen only a few times. CDR3 amino acids: CASSPLQGTGHETQYF. CDR3 sequence (DNA): TGTGCCAGTAGTCCCTTACAGGGAACTGGCCACGAGACCCAGTACTTC. V is TRBV19 and J is TRBJ2-5; TRBD1 is a possible D gene (6 bases). The CDR3 loop spans 16 amino acids. Germline V lookup: CDR1 LNHDA, CDR2 SQIVND (reference sequence). V was shortened by 5 bases and J by 5 bases, with 21 bases between the two germline ends.

The V call is TRBV15, the J call TRBJ1-5; TRBD1 matches at 7 bases. J lost 2 bases, V lost 8 bases, and 6 bases had no gene match. Germline CDR1 LNHNV, CDR2 YYDKDF (reference sequence). CDR3 length: 14 amino acids. The CDR3 DNA is TGTGCCACCCGCCCCAGGGGGGGCAATCAGCCCCAGCATTTT. It yields the protein CATRPRGGNQPQHF.

This CDR3 is CASSPGQGPSEQFF. Here the CDR3 DNA reads TGCGCCAGCAGCCCGGGACAGGGACCCAGTGAGCAGTTCTTC. The chain is built from TRBV5-1 and TRBJ2-1; 9 bases fit TRBD1. The CDR3 has 14 amino acids. Trimming at V came to 4 bases and at J to 9 bases, leaving 8 bases not matched to a gene. Germline V lookup: CDR1 SGHRS, CDR2 YFSETQ.

This clone was seen just once. The J gene is TRBJ1-5, the V gene TRBV18; 7 bases map to TRBD1. CDR1 is KGHSH, CDR2 LQKENI, per germline. The ends lost 3 bases at V and 3 bases at J; junction bases unmatched: 5. There are 15 residues in the CDR3. The CDR3 bases are TGTGCCAGCTCACCCGGGACAGAACCCAATCAGCCCCAGCATTTT. This gives the protein CASSPGTEPNQPQHF. Full variable domain (remainder filled in from reference TRBV18 and TRBJ1-5): NAGVMQNPRHLVRRRGQEARLRCSPMKGHSHVYWYRQLPEEGLKFMVYLQKENIIDESGMPKERFSAEFPKEGPSILRIQQVVRGDSAAYFCASSPGTEPNQPQHFGDGTRLSIL.

The chain recombines TRBV5-1 with TRBJ2-1; 9 bases are shared with TRBD2. Germline trimming cut 1 base from V and 8 bases from J; bases unmatched to any gene: 10. The germline CDR1 and CDR2 sequences are SGHRS and YFSETQ. The CDR3 contains 16 residues. CDR3 residues: CASSLRLLAGTDEQFF. The CDR3 DNA sequence: TGCGCCAGCAGCTTGAGGTTGCTAGCGGGAACGGATGAGCAGTTCTTC.